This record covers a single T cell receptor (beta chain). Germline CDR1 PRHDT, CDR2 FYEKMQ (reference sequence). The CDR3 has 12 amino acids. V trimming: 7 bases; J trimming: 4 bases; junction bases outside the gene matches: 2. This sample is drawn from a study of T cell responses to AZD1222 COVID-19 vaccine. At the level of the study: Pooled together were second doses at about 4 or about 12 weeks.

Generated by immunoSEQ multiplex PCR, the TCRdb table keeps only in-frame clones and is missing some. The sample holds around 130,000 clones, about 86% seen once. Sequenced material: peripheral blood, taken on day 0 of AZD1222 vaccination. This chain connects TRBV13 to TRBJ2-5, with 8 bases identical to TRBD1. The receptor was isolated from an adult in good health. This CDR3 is CASKGTGETQYF. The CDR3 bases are TGTGCCAGCAAGGGGACAGGAGAGACCCAGTACTTC.